This T cell receptor beta chain was found in a study of beta chain features in type 1 diabetes. Whole-study results and caveats: TCRB CDR3s from Type 1 diabetes patients were moderately but significantly shorter in all four CD4+ subsets. When VDJ junctions were examined, type 1 diabetes patients showed fewer insertions and more deletions.

Every isolated RNA sample was fully reverse transcribed, so sequencing captured expressed TCRB transcripts. Libraries were prepared by immunoSEQ multiplex PCR; TCRdb keeps only in-frame clonotypes and omits some of them. The sample has some 240,000 clones, 16% seen once. Regarding this clone: Antigen specificity is unknown. The sample has other DNA sequences that encode this CDR3 too.

Each sorted fraction was over 95% pure. The sample comprised naive CD4+ T cells from blood. The TCR originated in a young man with type 1 diabetes.

Here the CDR3 DNA reads TGCGCCAGCAGCTACCAAGAGACCCAGTACTTC. Its translation: CASSYQETQYF. The V and J genes are TRBV5-1 and TRBJ2-5; D gene unclear. This CDR3 region has 11 residues. V was shortened by 3 bases and J by 0 bases, with 0 bases between the two germline ends. CDR1 and CDR2 (germline): SGHRS, YFSETQ.